This T cell receptor (beta chain) was captured in a study of blood T cell repertoires in COVID-19. Study summary: Nucleic acid was either cDNA or gDNA, and it came from T cells, B-cell-depleted T cells, or PBMCs.

This clone has only one observation. Sequencing was performed with immunoSEQ multiplex PCR; in TCRdb, only in-frame clones are kept and a portion is missing. The repertoire includes tens of thousands of clones, 60% to 80% of them detected once, and 9.9% sits in the top ten. The CDR3 runs to 13 residues. CDR1 is LGHDT and CDR2 is YNNKEL in the germline V gene (reference sequence). V was trimmed by 4 bases and J by 4 bases, leaving 8 bases between them. The specimen was peripheral blood. This clonotype was sampled from a human donor in a cohort sampled during active COVID-19. The rearrangement joins TRBV3-1 (or the pseudogene TRBV3-2) to TRBJ1-3; D gene uncertain. CDR3 region: CASSLGRGNTIYF. CDR3 nucleotide sequence: TGTGCCAGCAGCCTGGGCAGGGGAAACACCATATATTTT.